This entry features one T cell receptor beta chain sequence. Using immunoSEQ multiplex PCR, the repertoire was profiled, and TCRdb retains in-frame clones only, with some absent. The sample lists 200,000 to 300,000 clones, more than 65% occurring once. This sample was taken from a study of blood T cell repertoires in COVID-19. Study at large: COVID-19 samples, acute and convalescent, were from the United States, Italy and Spain.

Germline CDR1 is MGHDK and CDR2 is SYGVNS. This CDR3 has 15 amino acids. V shed 7 bases and J 4 bases; nucleotides not matched to a gene: 9. This chain connects TRBV25-1 to TRBJ2-1, with 8 positions matching TRBD1. This TCR was sampled from a middle-aged man who had recovered from COVID-19. What was sequenced was peripheral blood. The CDR3 coding sequence is TGTGCCAGCACAGGGACAGGTTCTCGTTACAATGAGCAGTTCTTC. Its protein product is CASTGTGSRYNEQFF.